Shown below are 29 T cell receptor beta chains from a single sample sequenced in a study of blood T cell repertoires in COVID-19. Clones were read by immunoSEQ multiplex PCR, and TCRdb kept only the in-frame ones, dropping some. The data contain some 100,000 clones, around four fifths of them seen just once; the ten biggest clones take up 12%. Material for sequencing was peripheral blood. These receptors originate from a woman in her sixties or seventies with active or convalescent COVID-19.

The chain uses TRBV14 and TRBJ1-5; D is unclear. Germline-derived CDR1 and CDR2 are SGHDN and FVKESK. V shed 0 bases and J shed 2 bases, with 5 bases lying between them. This CDR3 has 14 amino acids. Written as DNA, the CDR3 is TGTGCCAGCAGCCAAGACACAGGCAATCAGCCCCAGCATTTT. Translation gives CASSQDTGNQPQHF. The variable domain in full, with the rest retrieved from reference TRBV14 and TRBJ1-5, is EAGVTQFPSHSVIEKGQTVTLRCDPISGHDNLYWYRRVMGKEIKFLLHFVKESKQDESGMPNNRFLAERTGGTYSTLKVQPAELEDSGVYFCASSQDTGNQPQHFGDGTRLSIL.

The V and J genes are TRBV10-2 and TRBJ1-2, with 10 bases that match TRBD1. V shed 6 bases, J shed 1 base, and the junction held 14 bases outside the gene matches. Per germline, CDR1 WSHSY and CDR2 SAAADI. The CDR3 consists of 18 residues. The CDR3 DNA reads as TGCGCCAGCAGCGCCTCAACGGGACAGGGGCGATATAACTATGGCTACACCTTC. Protein sequence: CASSASTGQGRYNYGYTF.

The chain has TRBV5-6 and TRBJ1-2; 8 nucleotides line up with TRBD1. The CDR3 is 15 amino acids. V gave up 2 bases and J gave up 4 bases; unmatched junction bases: 7. Germline V gives CDR1 SGHDT, CDR2 YYEEEE. The CDR3 DNA reads as TGTGCCAGCAGCTTTAGCGACAGGGGATTCTATGGCTACACCTTC. Protein: CASSFSDRGFYGYTF.

This chain's CDR3 is CASSLRSGVLEAFF. DNA for the CDR3: TGCGCCAGCAGCTTGAGGTCGGGGGTCCTTGAAGCTTTCTTT. V is TRBV5-1 and J is TRBJ1-1; D is perhaps TRBD1 (5 bases). Between the trimmed V and J ends, which lost 1 base and 7 bases, there was a span of 14 bases. The CDR3 runs 14 residues. Per germline, CDR1 SGHRS and CDR2 YFSETQ.

CDR3 amino acids: CASSDGTSGETQYF. CDR3 bases: TGTGCCAGCTCCGACGGGACTAGCGGGGAGACCCAGTACTTC. The chain combines TRBV18 with TRBJ2-5; TRBD2 matches at 12 bases. This CDR3 has 14 amino acids. V shed 6 bases and J 5 bases; nucleotides not matched to a gene: 4. CDR1 is KGHSH and CDR2 is LQKENI in the germline V gene.

The DNA for the CDR3 is TGTGCCAGCACCTACTGGGGAAACACCATATATTTT. Its translation is CASTYWGNTIYF. The V call is TRBV7-2, the J call TRBJ1-3; D not resolved. The length of the CDR3 is 12 residues. Germline assignment: CDR1 SGHTA and CDR2 FQGNSA. With 7 bases removed from V and 4 bases from J, the gap between germline ends came to 8 bases.

The gene calls are TRBV14 and TRBJ2-3; 7 nucleotides line up with TRBD1. Germline values: CDR1 SGHDN, CDR2 FVKESK. The CDR3 loop spans 15 amino acids. V shed 4 bases, J shed 1 base, and the junction held 5 bases outside the gene matches. The CDR3 nucleotides are TGTGCCAGCAGCCTTAGGGGGCCAGGCACAGATACGCAGTATTTT. Protein sequence: CASSLRGPGTDTQYF.

The J gene is TRBJ2-3, the V gene TRBV29-1; the match to TRBD2 covers 10 bases. The trim removed 4 bases at V and 5 bases at J, leaving 6 bases unmatched. This CDR3 is 14 amino acids long. Germline V gene lookup returns CDR1 SQVTM and CDR2 ANQGSEA. The CDR3 DNA is TGCAGCGTTGGGTCTAGCGGGGGTCAAGATACGCAGTATTTT. Translation: CSVGSSGGQDTQYF.

The CDR3 region is CASSFQAGSNEQYF. The CDR3 DNA reads TGTGCCAGCAGTTTTCAAGCGGGGAGCAACGAGCAGTACTTC. This chain uses TRBV27 with TRBJ2-7; TRBD2 matches at 7 bases. Germline V CDR1 and CDR2: MNHEY, SMNVEV (reference sequence). Germline trimming cut 3 bases from V and 5 bases from J; bases unmatched to any gene: 7. This CDR3 spans 14 amino acids.

This clone came up a few times. V and J are TRBV4-1 and TRBJ1-4; D is undetermined. Trimming removed 3 bases at V and 8 bases at J, with 10 bases between. The germline CDR1 and CDR2 sequences are MGHRA and YSYEKL. This CDR3 spans 13 amino acids. CDR3 bases: TGCGCCAGCAGCCAGAATATGGAGGAAAAACTGTTTTTT. The encoded protein is CASSQNMEEKLFF.

The J gene is TRBJ2-7, the V gene TRBV3-1 (or the pseudogene TRBV3-2); no reliable D call. CDR1 is LGHDT, CDR2 YNNKEL, per germline (reference sequence). Trimming shortened V by 2 bases and J by 3 bases, and 2 bases separated the two germline ends. This CDR3 spans 11 amino acids. The CDR3 protein is CASSQLYEQYF. In nucleotides, the CDR3 is TGTGCCAGCAGCCAACTCTACGAGCAGTACTTC.

The chain has TRBV25-1 and TRBJ2-3; 9 positions agree with TRBD1. Germline V lookup: CDR1 MGHDK, CDR2 SYGVNS. The CDR3 covers 16 residues. V trimming: 4 bases; J trimming: 3 bases; junction bases outside the gene matches: 8. For the CDR3, the DNA is TGTGCCAGCAGTGTAGTAGGACAGGGGAGAACAGATACGCAGTATTTT. Translating it yields CASSVVGQGRTDTQYF. Looking up the rest from reference TRBV25-1 and TRBJ2-3 gives the full variable domain: EADIYQTPRYLVIGTGKKITLECSQTMGHDKMYWYQQDPGMELHLIHYSYGVNSTEKGDLSSESTVSRIRTEHFPLTLESARPSHTSQYLCASSVVGQGRTDTQYFGPGTRLTVL.

V usage is TRBV11-3 and J usage is TRBJ2-1; perhaps TRBD1 as D (6 bases). V lost 5 bases, J lost 3 bases, and 17 bases lay in between. There are 16 residues in the CDR3. From germline, CDR1 is SGHNT and CDR2 YENEEA. The CDR3 nucleotides read TGTGCCAGCAGCACCCAGACAGGAGAAAACTACAATGAGCAGTTCTTC. Residues: CASSTQTGENYNEQFF.

The sample holds one count of this clone. CDR3 coding DNA: TGTGCCAGCAGTGGGCCCCTGGATCCAGGGCACACTGAAGCTTTCTTT. This codes for CASSGPLDPGHTEAFF. This chain links TRBV28 with TRBJ1-1; maybe TRBD1 (5 bases). The CDR3 extends over 16 amino acids. Germline CDR1 is MDHEN and CDR2 is SYDVKM. Trimming cost V 5 bases and J 3 bases, with 19 bases left between them.

The rearrangement joins TRBV29-1 to TRBJ2-1; 9 bases match TRBD2. V was clipped by 4 bases and J by 4 bases; unmatched bases: 11. The CDR3 totals 16 residues. From germline, CDR1 is SQVTM and CDR2 ANQGSEA. In DNA, the CDR3 is TGCAGCGTTGTTTTGATCGGTCTAGCGGGATACAATGAGCAGTTCTTC. It codes for CSVVLIGLAGYNEQFF.

The chain employs TRBV7-2 and TRBJ2-7, with D possibly matching TRBD2 (6 bases). This CDR3 is built from 14 residues. V was trimmed by 5 bases and J by 4 bases, leaving 15 bases between them. Germline V gene sequence: CDR1 SGHTA, CDR2 FQGNSA. As DNA, the CDR3 is TGTGCCAGCAGCCCGGGACGGGGGTTATACGAGCAGTACTTC. Translated, it gives CASSPGRGLYEQYF.

V gene TRBV7-9 combines with J gene TRBJ2-2; perhaps TRBD2 as D (6 bases). This CDR3 contains 15 residues. The germline gives CDR1 SEHNR, CDR2 FQNEAQ (reference sequence). Trimming took off 7 bases at V and 2 bases at J, with 14 bases between the two ends. CDR3 amino acids: CASTYWGVNTGELFF. The CDR3 DNA reads TGTGCCAGCACCTACTGGGGGGTAAACACCGGGGAGCTGTTTTTT.

This clone was found once. The genes are TRBV29-1 and TRBJ1-1; TRBD1 might be the D (6 bases). CDR1 is SQVTM, CDR2 ANQGSEA, per germline. The V and J ends lost 6 bases and 1 base respectively, with 18 bases between them. The CDR3 runs 15 residues. The chain's CDR3 is CSVRRGGSGNTEAFF. CDR3 nucleotides: TGCAGCGTGAGGAGGGGGGGCAGCGGGAACACTGAAGCTTTCTTT.

This clone has at least ten counts. The chain has TRBV4-2 and TRBJ1-6, with TRBD1 matching over 9 bases. This CDR3 has 17 residues. The germline V gene encodes CDR1 LGHNA and CDR2 YNFKEQ. The trim removed 0 bases at V and 9 bases at J, leaving 9 bases unmatched. The CDR3 region has the DNA TGTGCCAGCAGCCAAGAGTATGACAGGGGGATTGGTTCACCCCTCCACTTT. It specifies CASSQEYDRGIGSPLHF.

The rearrangement uses TRBV6-5 and TRBJ2-4; D is possibly TRBD2 (6 bases). This CDR3 region has 14 residues. Germline V gene sequence: CDR1 MNHEY, CDR2 SVGAGI. V lost 6 bases, J lost 6 bases, and 15 bases lay in between. The CDR3: CASRPGDLGNIQYF. Written as DNA, the CDR3 is TGTGCCAGCAGGCCTGGGGACTTAGGAAACATTCAGTACTTC.

The rearrangement uses TRBV10-3 and TRBJ1-5; D unresolved. V was pared by 2 bases and J by 6 bases, with 8 bases between. The CDR3 totals 13 residues. Germline CDR1 and CDR2: ENHRY and SYGVKD. The CDR3 nucleotides read TGTGCCATCAGTGAGGTGTCCGGTCAGCCCCAGCATTTT. It encodes CAISEVSGQPQHF.

This clone has more than one count but fewer than ten. The chain is built from TRBV12-5 and TRBJ1-2, with TRBD1 as a possible D gene (5 bases). The length of the CDR3 is 15 residues. The V and J ends lost 4 bases and 3 bases respectively, with 15 bases between them. The germline V gene encodes CDR1 LGHNT and CDR2 FRNRAP. The CDR3 nucleotides read TGTGCTAGTGGTTCGGACCGGGGGGGACACTATGGCTACACCTTC. The encoded protein is CASGSDRGGHYGYTF.

This chain links TRBV18 with TRBJ1-1, with a weak D call TRBD1 (6 bases). This CDR3 has 17 residues. Deletions cut 6 bases from V and 9 bases from J, with 29 bases between. Germline V lookup: CDR1 KGHSH, CDR2 LQKENI. CDR3: CASSPQQWRTGSLQAFF. The CDR3 DNA reads TGTGCCAGCTCCCCGCAGCAGTGGCGAACAGGGTCCTTACAAGCTTTCTTT.

The J gene is TRBJ2-7, the V gene TRBV4-3; 8 positions agree with TRBD1. This CDR3 has 15 amino acids. The V gene end was trimmed by 2 bases and the J gene end by 1 base; junction bases not matched to a gene: 4. CDR1 is LGHNA, CDR2 YSLEER, per germline. CDR3 residues: CASSQRTGRSYEQYF. Here the CDR3 DNA reads TGCGCCAGCAGCCAAAGGACAGGGAGGTCCTACGAGCAGTACTTC.

This clone was seen only once. This chain joins TRBV12-5 and TRBJ1-1; the match to TRBD1 covers 8 bases. Germline V gene lookup returns CDR1 LGHNT and CDR2 FRNRAP. V shed 5 bases and J 10 bases; nucleotides not matched to a gene: 6. CDR3 length: 12 residues. CDR3 residues: CASGTGQGGAFF. In nucleotides, the CDR3 is TGTGCTAGTGGTACCGGACAGGGCGGAGCTTTCTTT.

V is TRBV24-1 and J is TRBJ2-3; the match to TRBD1 covers 11 bases. This CDR3 has 17 residues. With V trimmed by 4 bases and J by 4 bases, 9 bases remained unmatched. CDR1 KGHDR and CDR2 SFDVKD come from the germline V gene. The CDR3 region has the DNA TGTGCCACCAGTGACCATGGACAGGGGGCGAATCCAGATACGCAGTATTTT. Amino acids: CATSDHGQGANPDTQYF.

This clone turned up a few times. The chain links TRBV7-7 to TRBJ2-1, with a weak D call TRBD2 (6 bases). Trimming removed 3 bases from V and 5 bases from J, with 14 bases in between. Germline values: CDR1 SSHAT, CDR2 FNYEAQ (reference sequence). CDR3 length: 15 amino acids. CDR3 nucleotide sequence: TGTGCCAGCAGCTTGGGGAGTAGCGGAAACAATGAGCAGTTCTTC. Translating gives CASSLGSSGNNEQFF.

The chain employs TRBV5-4 and TRBJ2-7; a possible D gene is TRBD1 (6 bases). The CDR3 has 15 residues. The V end lost 5 bases, the J end lost 4 bases, and 19 bases lay between the germline ends. Germline V lookup: CDR1 SGHNT, CDR2 YYREEE (reference sequence). The CDR3 loop reads CASRRQQGVGYEQYF. The CDR3 DNA follows: TGTGCCAGCAGGAGACAACAGGGCGTCGGTTACGAGCAGTACTTC. Together with reference TRBV5-4 and TRBJ2-7, the CDR3 gives the full variable domain: ETGVTQSPTHLIKTRGQQVTLRCSSQSGHNTVSWYQQALGQGPQFIFQYYREEENGRGNFPPRFSGLQFPNYSSELNVNALELDDSALYLCASRRQQGVGYEQYFGPGTRLTVT.

The gene calls are TRBV27 and TRBJ1-2; 8 nucleotides match TRBD1. The V segment lost 4 bases and the J segment 8 bases; nucleotides outside the gene matches: 9. The length of the CDR3 is 14 residues. Per germline, CDR1 MNHEY and CDR2 SMNVEV (reference sequence). CDR3: CASSSTTGGLGYTF. CDR3 nucleotides: TGTGCCAGCAGTTCAACAACAGGGGGGTTGGGCTACACCTTC.